This T cell receptor beta chain derives from a study of cytomegalovirus exposure and HLA in healthy donors. Study information: The study's early data release held 80 million to 95 million unique TCRs from HLA-typed donors. Broader study findings: The study reported that TCR beta sequences accurately predicted HLA-A and HLA-B alleles in most subjects. With further analysis later on, most CMV-associated TCR beta chains appeared HLA-restricted. Later analysis demonstrated an association between a missense DCLRE1C variant and TCR beta V- and J-gene trimming.

The PCR ran on 60 Vbeta and 13 Jbeta primers. This table comes from immunoSEQ multiplex PCR, and its TCRdb copy is limited to in-frame clones, with some not included. This table has a few hundred thousand clones, 65% to 85% appearing once. To note about this clone: Its antigen remains unidentified.

Specimen: PBMCs. The sequence was collected from a female donor in good health and CMV-seronegative.

In DNA, the CDR3 is TGTGCCAGCAGCTTTGAACTAGACACAGATACGCAGTATTTT. It specifies CASSFELDTDTQYF. This chain connects TRBV7-8 to TRBJ2-3; weak D call: TRBD2 (5 bases). The CDR3 has 14 amino acids. Germline V gene sequence: CDR1 SGHVS, CDR2 FQNEAQ. V was shortened by 3 bases and J by 2 bases, with 9 bases between the two germline ends.